These 27 T cell receptor beta chains originate from one sample sequenced in a study of blood T cell repertoires in COVID-19. The assay was immunoSEQ multiplex PCR, and TCRdb's table has in-frame clones only and misses some. The profile shows approximately 300,000 clones, about 85% of them singletons. Sequencing was performed on PBMCs or T cells enriched from blood (not recorded which). The receptor source for this set is a woman in her twenties or thirties who had been exposed to COVID-19.

The chain employs TRBV19 and TRBJ2-7, with TRBD2 identical over 10 bases. V was clipped by 5 bases and J by 7 bases; unmatched bases: 17. CDR3 length: 17 amino acids. CDR1 and CDR2 from the germline V gene are LNHDA and SQIVND (reference sequence). This CDR3 is CASSPRRSSGGLLEQYF. Written as DNA, the CDR3 is TGTGCCAGTAGTCCCCGACGATCTAGCGGGGGCCTGTTGGAGCAGTACTTC. Variable domain in full (rest from reference TRBV19 and TRBJ2-7): DGGITQSPKYLFRKEGQNVTLSCEQNLNHDAMYWYRQDPGQGLRLIYYSQIVNDFQKGDIAEGYSVSREKKESFPLTVTSAQKNPTAFYLCASSPRRSSGGLLEQYFGPGTRLTVT.

The CDR3 loop is CASSNTVNEQFF. Written as DNA, the CDR3 is TGTGCCAGCAGCAATACAGTAAATGAGCAGTTCTTC. The rearrangement links TRBV7-2 to TRBJ2-1; D not certain. This CDR3 region has 12 residues. Germline V gene data show CDR1 as SGHTA and CDR2 as FQGNSA. The ends were cut back, 5 bases at V and 7 bases at J, with 9 bases in the middle.

The chain employs TRBV2 and TRBJ2-7, with a possible D match to TRBD2 (5 bases). Between the trimmed V and J ends, which lost 3 bases and 2 bases, there was a span of 14 bases. CDR1 and CDR2 from the germline V gene are SNHLY and FYNNEI. The length of the CDR3 is 15 residues. In DNA, the CDR3 is TGTGCCAGCAGTGATCCCCCTAGCAACACCTACGAGCAGTACTTC. Its protein product is CASSDPPSNTYEQYF.

The V call is TRBV7-3, the J call TRBJ1-2; D is perhaps TRBD1 (5 bases). The CDR3 contains 14 residues. Trimming shortened V by 5 bases and J by 3 bases, and 13 bases separated the two germline ends. Per germline, CDR1 SGHTA and CDR2 FQGTGA. CDR3 nucleotide sequence: TGTGCCAGCAGCCTATCCGGAGGGGACTATGGCTACACCTTC. The encoded protein is CASSLSGGDYGYTF.

This clone has a single count. The chain has TRBV5-5 and TRBJ2-7, with a weak D call TRBD1 (6 bases). Germline V lookup: CDR1 SGHKS, CDR2 YYEKEE (reference sequence). CDR3 length equals 14 residues. V was clipped by 5 bases and J by 1 base, with 13 bases between them. This chain's CDR3 is CASSYGQLSYEQYF. Written as DNA, the CDR3 is TGTGCCAGCAGTTACGGACAGCTTTCCTACGAGCAGTACTTC.

This chain links TRBV7-3 with TRBJ2-3, with D tentatively TRBD2 (5 bases). Germline lookup yields CDR1 SGHTA and CDR2 FQGTGA. The CDR3 runs to 15 residues. Trimming pared 3 bases from V and 3 bases from J, leaving 13 bases between. The CDR3 DNA reads as TGTGCCAGCAGCTTTCGGAGGACTGGGACAGATACGCAGTATTTT. It translates to CASSFRRTGTDTQYF. The complete variable domain, with remaining parts taken from reference TRBV7-3 and TRBJ2-3, reads GAGVSQTPSNKVTEKGKYVELRCDPISGHTALYWYRQSLGQGPEFLIYFQGTGAADDSGLPNDRFFAVRPEGSVSTLKIQRTERGDSAVYLCASSFRRTGTDTQYFGPGTRLTVL.

This chain uses TRBV5-5 with TRBJ2-2, with TRBD1 identical over 8 bases. Germline assignment: CDR1 SGHKS and CDR2 YYEKEE (reference sequence). The CDR3 totals 17 residues. The V and J ends lost 4 bases and 6 bases, in that order; junction bases with no gene match: 14. DNA of the CDR3: TGTGCCAGCAGCACCTATGGGGCAGGGGGCATCGCCGGGGAGCTGTTTTTT. Its translation: CASSTYGAGGIAGELFF.

The chain uses TRBV28 and TRBJ2-2, with D tentatively TRBD2 (6 bases). The V gene lost 5 bases and the J gene lost 0 bases, with 16 bases spanning the gap. The CDR3 runs 17 residues. CDR1 and CDR2 (germline): MDHEN, SYDVKM. The CDR3 bases are TGTGCCAGCAGTGTCGAAGGACTAACGGCGAACACCGGGGAGCTGTTTTTT. The encoded protein is CASSVEGLTANTGELFF.

The V call is TRBV27, the J call TRBJ2-7, with D possibly being TRBD2 (7 bases). Per germline, CDR1 MNHEY and CDR2 SMNVEV (reference sequence). The CDR3 spans 15 residues. Trimming removed 8 bases from V and 5 bases from J, with 22 bases in between. This chain's CDR3 is CASRYLNREGNEQYF. The CDR3 coding sequence is TGTGCCAGCCGTTACCTTAACAGGGAGGGAAACGAGCAGTACTTC.

The chain employs TRBV28 and TRBJ1-5; 8 bases fit TRBD1. Germline V lookup: CDR1 MDHEN, CDR2 SYDVKM. The CDR3 length is 16 residues. The V gene end was trimmed by 2 bases and the J gene end by 3 bases; junction bases not matched to a gene: 6. In DNA form, the CDR3 reads TGTGCCAGCAGTTTAGCCAGGGGGCTTTCCAATCAGCCCCAGCATTTT. It codes for CASSLARGLSNQPQHF.

This chain connects TRBV7-9 to TRBJ2-5; D possibly corresponds to TRBD2 (5 bases). The CDR3 totals 15 residues. V lost 6 bases and J lost 10, with 24 bases in between. Germline CDR1 is SEHNR and CDR2 is FQNEAQ (reference sequence). CDR3 region: CASRNIGVPLGSQYF. CDR3 DNA sequence: TGTGCCAGCAGAAACATCGGGGTGCCCCTGGGGAGCCAGTACTTC.

This chain uses TRBV19 with TRBJ1-1; 7 bases fit TRBD1. CDR1 is LNHDA and CDR2 is SQIVND in the germline V gene (reference sequence). The ends lost 7 bases at V and 5 bases at J; junction bases unmatched: 10. The CDR3 is made up of 14 amino acids. The CDR3 DNA is TGTGCCAGTACGCAACAGGGGTTGGTGACTGAAGCTTTCTTT. It yields the protein CASTQQGLVTEAFF.

The V gene is TRBV28, the J gene TRBJ1-1, with D possibly TRBD1 on 5 matching bases. V gave up 7 bases and J gave up 2 bases, with 17 bases separating them. The V gene's germline CDR1 is MDHEN and CDR2 SYDVKM. The CDR3 is made up of 15 amino acids. The CDR3 DNA reads as TGTGCCAGCATCAATTTGGGGCTGTTAAACACTGAAGCTTTCTTT. Translation gives CASINLGLLNTEAFF.

The chain joins TRBV28 to TRBJ1-3; possible D gene TRBD1, 5 bases. Trimming shortened V by 4 bases and J by 4 bases, and 11 bases separated the two germline ends. The CDR3 sequence is 14 residues long. Germline values: CDR1 MDHEN, CDR2 SYDVKM. Here the CDR3 reads CASSSHRTGNTIYF. CDR3 DNA sequence: TGTGCCAGCAGTTCACACAGGACAGGAAACACCATATATTTT.

The rearrangement joins TRBV19 to TRBJ2-1; 9 bases map to TRBD2. The CDR3 totals 17 residues. The germline gives CDR1 LNHDA, CDR2 SQIVND (reference sequence). Trimming at V came to 8 bases and at J to 1 base, leaving 12 bases not matched to a gene. The CDR3 bases are TGTGCCAGTGGAGGGGTAGCGGGGGCGTGGTCCTACAATGAGCAGTTCTTC. Translation gives CASGGVAGAWSYNEQFF. The full variable domain, rest sourced from reference TRBV19 and TRBJ2-1, is DGGITQSPKYLFRKEGQNVTLSCEQNLNHDAMYWYRQDPGQGLRLIYYSQIVNDFQKGDIAEGYSVSREKKESFPLTVTSAQKNPTAFYLCASGGVAGAWSYNEQFFGPGTRLTVL.

The chain recombines TRBV30 with TRBJ1-1; D gene ambiguous. The CDR3 extends over 13 amino acids. Trimming pared 1 base from V and 0 bases from J, leaving 6 bases between. Germline CDR1 is GTSNPN and CDR2 is SVGIG (reference sequence). The CDR3 spells CAWSAVMNTEAFF. In nucleotides, the CDR3 is TGTGCCTGGAGTGCAGTAATGAACACTGAAGCTTTCTTT.

The chain has TRBV24-1 and TRBJ1-3, with TRBD1 matching 7 bases. CDR3 length: 18 amino acids. CDR1 is KGHDR, CDR2 SFDVKD, per germline. V shed 6 bases and J 1 base; nucleotides not matched to a gene: 14. The CDR3 reads CATSWCRDRVHSGNTIYF. CDR3 coding DNA: TGTGCCACCAGTTGGTGCAGGGACAGAGTCCATTCTGGAAACACCATATATTTT.

This clone has more than one count but fewer than ten. The chain carries TRBV6-4 and TRBJ2-1; 9 nucleotides line up with TRBD2. Trimming took 10 bases from V and 5 from J; bases not matched to a gene: 15. There are 16 residues in the CDR3. Germline V gives CDR1 MRHNA, CDR2 SNTAGT. CDR3 residues: CAISLEAGGPDNEQFF. CDR3 sequence (DNA): TGTGCCATCTCCCTTGAGGCGGGGGGGCCGGACAATGAGCAGTTCTTC.

In regard to this clone: It is unclear where the CDR3 begins or ends on the DNA, so no DNA is shown, and the CDR3 is as TCRdb lists it. This chain links TRBV2 with TRBJ2-1; the table names TRBD1, a call not compared with the DNA. Germline CDR1 SNHLY, CDR2 FYNNEI. The CDR3 numbers 15 amino acids, ends counted. CDR3 region: CASILGTGAYNEQFF.

This rearrangement joins TRBV12-5 to TRBJ1-2, with D perhaps TRBD1 (5 bases). Trimming cost V 4 bases and J 4 bases, with 13 bases left between them. The CDR3 is made up of 14 amino acids. From germline, CDR1 is LGHNT and CDR2 FRNRAP. The CDR3 sequence is CASGSGAFPYGYTF. The CDR3, as DNA: TGTGCTAGTGGTTCTGGGGCCTTCCCCTATGGCTACACCTTC.

A few counts support this clone. Germline and junction disagree at one end, which may indicate a read error. V is TRBV28 and J is TRBJ2-7; the D gene is possibly TRBD1 (5 bases). This CDR3 has 17 residues. The V gene's germline CDR1 is MDHEN and CDR2 SYDVKM. CDR3 in DNA: TGTGCCACCAGTGGTTTTGGCATGACAGTTAGCTCCTACGAGCAGTACTTC. It is translated as CATSGFGMTVSSYEQYF. Supplemented by reference TRBV28 and TRBJ2-7, the full variable domain reads DVKVTQSSRYLVKRTGEKVFLECVQDMDHENMFWYRQDPGLGLRLIYFSYDVKMKEKGDIPEGYSVSREKKERFSLILESASTNQTSMYLCATSGFGMTVSSYEQYFGPGTRLTVT.

This clone has only one observation. The gene calls are TRBV6-1 and TRBJ1-4, with unresolved D. The germline V gene has CDR1 MNHNS and CDR2 SASEGT. The CDR3 contains 15 residues. V shed 0 bases and J shed 5 bases, with 10 bases lying between them. The chain's CDR3 is CASSEANSRNEKLFF. The CDR3 region has the DNA TGTGCCAGCAGTGAAGCTAACAGCCGAAATGAAAAACTGTTTTTT.

This rearrangement joins TRBV3-1 (or the pseudogene TRBV3-2) to TRBJ2-5; TRBD2 matches at 7 bases. Trimming took 3 bases from V and 2 from J; bases not matched to a gene: 6. CDR3 size: 15 residues. Germline CDR1 reads LGHDT; CDR2 reads YNNKEL (reference sequence). The CDR3: CASSQTGGGQETQYF. The CDR3 DNA follows: TGTGCCAGCAGCCAGACGGGGGGAGGACAAGAGACCCAGTACTTC.

This chain connects TRBV19 to TRBJ1-2, with a tentative D call TRBD1 (5 bases). CDR1 and CDR2 from the germline V gene are LNHDA and SQIVND (reference sequence). This CDR3 comprises 14 residues. V was cut by 3 bases and J by 6 bases, with 14 bases left in between. CDR3 DNA: TGTGCCAGTAGTATCCTTCCAGGGTTCAATGGCTACACCTTC. It codes for CASSILPGFNGYTF.

This clone appeared a few times. V usage is TRBV5-1 and J usage is TRBJ1-1; D gene unclear. This CDR3 comprises 14 residues. Germline loops: CDR1 SGHRS, CDR2 YFSETQ. V was clipped by 0 bases and J by 3 bases, with 9 bases between them. This CDR3 is CASSLDTGDTEAFF. As DNA, the CDR3 is TGCGCCAGCAGCTTGGATACGGGAGACACTGAAGCTTTCTTT.

V is TRBV7-2 and J is TRBJ1-1; TRBD1 matches 8 bases. The CDR3 is 14 amino acids. Losses at the gene ends were 4 bases for V and 4 bases for J; bases not matched to a gene: 5. Germline lookup yields CDR1 SGHTA and CDR2 FQGNSA. CDR3 in amino acids: CASSWDRRGTEAFF. CDR3 sequence (DNA): TGTGCCAGCAGCTGGGACAGGCGAGGCACTGAAGCTTTCTTT.

The CDR3 DNA reads TGCGCCAGCAGCCAAGAACTGGGACAGACTTTTATTACTAGCACAGATACGCAGTATTTT. Translated: CASSQELGQTFITSTDTQYF. This chain connects TRBV4-1 to TRBJ2-3, with 7 positions matching TRBD1. There are 20 residues in the CDR3. CDR1 is MGHRA and CDR2 is YSYEKL in the germline V gene. The trim removed 0 bases at V and 0 bases at J, leaving 15 bases unmatched.